The clone carrying this T cell receptor beta chain appeared a single time. The target antigen is unknown. Compared with germline, one end of the junction differs, possibly owing to a read error. Measured with immunoSEQ multiplex PCR; TCRdb has only the in-frame clones, and not every one. The sample lists 85,000 to 90,000 clones, almost 90% seen once, with around 0.1% in the top ten. The sample originates from a study of graft-versus-host responses after intestinal transplantation. Study details: Each recipient received anti-thymocyte globulin induction, then tacrolimus and steroids for 3 to 4 years. Study results and limitations: The study found high graft-versus-host to host-versus-graft clonal ratios in allografts of patients with graft-donor T cell macrochimerism. GvH clones detected in recipient marrow included some appearing first in ileum or blood.

Germline V gene lookup returns CDR1 LNHDA and CDR2 SQIVND (reference sequence). The length of the CDR3 is 15 residues. This TCR was sampled from a human donor who received an intestinal transplant. V gene TRBV19 combines with J gene TRBJ1-2; the D gene is possibly TRBD1 (5 bases). The material was unstimulated CD4+ T cells sorted from spleen or lymph node cells, obtained before intestinal transplant. Here the CDR3 DNA reads TGTGCCAGTACCAAGAGGGCGGGACTTAACGATGGCTACACCTTC. Amino acids: CASTKRAGLNDGYTF. The full variable domain, with the rest looked up from reference TRBV19 and TRBJ1-2, is DGGITQSPKYLFRKEGQNVTLSCEQNLNHDAMYWYRQDPGQGLRLIYYSQIVNDFQKGDIAEGYSVSREKKESFPLTVTSAQKNPTAFYLCASTKRAGLNDGYTFGSGTRLTVV.